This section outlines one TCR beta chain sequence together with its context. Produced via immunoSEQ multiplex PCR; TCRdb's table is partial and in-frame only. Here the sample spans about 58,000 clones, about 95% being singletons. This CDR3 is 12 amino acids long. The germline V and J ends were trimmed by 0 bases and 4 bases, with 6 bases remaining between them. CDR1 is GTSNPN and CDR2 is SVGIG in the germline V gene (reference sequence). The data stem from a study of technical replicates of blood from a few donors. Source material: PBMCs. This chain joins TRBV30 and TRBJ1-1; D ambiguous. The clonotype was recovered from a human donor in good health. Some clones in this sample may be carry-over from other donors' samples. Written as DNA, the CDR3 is TGTGCCTGGAGTGTAGAGGGCACTGAAGCTTTCTTT. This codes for CAWSVEGTEAFF. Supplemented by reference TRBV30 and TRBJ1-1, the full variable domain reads SQTIHQWPATLVQPVGSPLSLECTVEGTSNPNLYWYRQAAGRGLQLLFYSVGIGQISSEVPQNLSASRPQDRQFILSSKKLLLSDSGFYLCAWSVEGTEAFFGQGTRLTVV.